What follows are 2 T cell receptor beta chains derived from one specimen sequenced in a study of control samples from healthy donors and cancer patients. Sequencing was performed with immunoSEQ multiplex PCR; in TCRdb, only in-frame clones are kept and a portion is missing. In the table there are 150,000 to 200,000 clones, around 87% of which are singletons. Sequencing was carried out using blood. The receptors shown here come from a woman aged 45-59 years in good health.

This clone showed up just once. V and J are TRBV19 and TRBJ1-1, with D possibly TRBD1 on 5 matching bases. CDR1 and CDR2 (germline): LNHDA, SQIVND (reference sequence). The CDR3 totals 14 residues. V lost 0 bases and J 4 bases, leaving 9 bases between the germline ends. The CDR3, as DNA: TGTGCCAGTAGTATAGAAGGGGCGTCCACTGAAGCTTTCTTT. Its protein is CASSIEGASTEAFF.

This clone was picked up one time. The V gene is TRBV3-1 (or the pseudogene TRBV3-2), the J gene TRBJ2-7; 8 nucleotides agree with TRBD1. This CDR3 has 15 residues. CDR1 and CDR2 (germline): LGHDT, YNNKEL (reference sequence). V was clipped by 3 bases and J by 2 bases; unmatched bases: 6. CDR3 in DNA: TGTGCCAGCAGCCAGACCGGGACAGGACCCTACGAGCAGTACTTC. Its protein product is CASSQTGTGPYEQYF.